This T cell receptor (beta chain) is drawn from a study of naive and memory T cell subsets (dated by TCRdb to the late 2010s). Regarding the research as a whole: According to the figure summarizing the samples, there were some ten blood donors, 7 tuberculin skin test biopsies and 3 saline control biopsies. PCR2 was typically performed as a SYBR Green qPCR that was stopped at a set threshold, although end-point PCR (roughly 6 cycles) could be used instead for low-input samples. The research as a whole found: The RNA-based method was acknowledged as potentially sensitive to TCR transcript changes with T cell activation and differentiation.

Using 3' ligation of a UMI-containing oligonucleotide to TCR cDNA, the study laid out a robust and sensitive protocol to amplify, sequence and analyze TCRs. For whole blood analysis, about 2.5 ml of peripheral blood was drawn from adult healthy volunteers into Tempus tubes, and RNA was extracted according to the manufacturer's instructions. Total RNA was used without cell sorting and was treated with RQ1 DNase before reverse transcription, with a target input of roughly 1 to 1000 ng. Libraries were prepared from skin biopsies and whole blood so that pipeline robustness could be tested in samples in which T cells form a minority population. Notes on this clonotype: Its antigen is not yet known. No per-base quality is available; no much larger clone lies one base away.

Libraries were constructed by 5' RACE. Four rounds of PCR, run with the SP2 primer together with nested alpha and beta constant region primers, were used to amplify the ligated cDNA. For the blood and skin samples, TCR RNA was reverse transcribed with SuperScript IV using primers for the alpha and beta constant regions. Using T4 RNA ligase 1, an oligonucleotide carrying both the Illumina SP2 primer and a UMI was ligated onto the 3' end of the cDNA. To prevent hairpin formation, the 12-nucleotide UMI was made up of two random hexamers with an eight-base spacer between them. From the second PCR onward, TCR alpha and beta chain libraries were processed separately, and dual indexing was applied for multiplexing. After pooling, the indexed libraries were analyzed by capillary electrophoresis and sequenced on either an Illumina MiSeq or NextSeq. PhiX DNA at about 5-8% was spiked into libraries to increase base diversity and improve cluster recognition. In the source study's methods: Demultiplexor took UMIs from read 2, joined the UMIs to the TCR sequence from read 1, and separated reads according to sample indices. V and J genes and V-J junctions were identified by Decombinator, and each TCR was assigned a five-part identifier that included V and J deletions. UMIs were used by Collapsinator to correct sequencing errors and PCR amplification heterogeneity, so that a UMI-based abundance was obtained for each TCR. CDR3Translator converted identifiers to nucleotide sequence, translated to amino acids, and extracted CDR3 regions using terminal motifs. Error-corrected alpha and beta TCR counts from blood and skin were compared after normalization to input RNA amount. The raw public reads went through TCRdb reprocessing: fastp at Q25, MiXCR clone calling, in-frame beta chains kept. When rows share a CDR3 protein, they turn into one entry using the most common DNA and genes. TCRdb's processing, not the authors', yielded these V and J calls. Here the sample has about 57,000 distinct CDR3 sequences; roughly 7.5% occur a single time. Approximately 9.7% of the sample is taken by the ten largest.

The CDR3 runs 15 amino acids, cysteine and phenylalanine included. Only the CDR3 part of the read is kept: 45 bases, read in frame from the first base. From a lookup of the germline V gene, CDR1 and CDR2 are ENHRY and SYGVKD. Trimming takes 3 bases from V and 6 bases from J, and the germline ends sit 12 bases apart. The sequence was obtained from a female donor in good health. The V and J genes are TRBV10-3 and TRBJ1-6; the D gene is unclear. The DNA reads as follows: TGTGCCATCAGTGAAAACGCGGGGTCTAATTCACCCCTCCACTTT. Its amino acids are CAISENAGSNSPLHF.